The source of this T cell receptor (beta chain) is a study of T cells after yellow fever vaccination. As for the study in general: Each low-cell-number fraction was prepared by means of SMART-Seq v4 Ultra Low Input. Findings of the study overall: After the booster, 96% of CD4 and roughly nine tenths of CD8 primary-response clones were re-detected.

Comment on this clonotype: No antigen is known for it.

This CDR3 is built from 14 residues. Per the germline V gene, CDR1 is MGHRA and CDR2 is YSYEKL. Trimming shortened V by 3 bases and J by 3 bases, and 11 bases separated the two germline ends. The TCR cDNA carried a universal primer site and UMIs from 5'RACE template switching. A single record per CDR3 protein comes from TCRdb applying MiXCR to the 5' RACE reads. The sample shows 620,000 or so distinct CDR3 sequences, 17% of them seen only once. The receptor comes from a man younger than 35 who received the YFV17D yellow fever vaccine. This material consisted of PBMCs, taken less than 6 days after the first yellow fever vaccination. The chain employs TRBV4-1 and TRBJ1-1; D may be TRBD1 (6 bases). The CDR3 region has the DNA TGCGCCAGCAGCCACGGTCAGGGGTACACTGAAGCTTTCTTT. Its protein product is CASSHGQGYTEAFF.